This T cell receptor (beta chain) was found in a study of Ad26.COV2.S vaccination and SARS-CoV-2 variants. Germline-derived CDR1 and CDR2 are SQVTM and ANQGSEA. Trimming shortened V by 4 bases and J by 6 bases, and 25 bases separated the two germline ends. This CDR3 spans 17 amino acids. Assay used: immunoSEQ multiplex PCR; TCRdb lists only in-frame clones, some missing. Of about 180,000 clones in the sample, roughly nine tenths were seen once. Study-level results: Total responses of T cells may have been underestimated by the analyses of TCR breadth and depth. Spike-specific TCR breadth was greater after Ad26.COV2.S than placebo. Non-spike TCR breadth did not differ much between vaccine and placebo recipients. Marked by substantial breadth, spike-specific CD8+ and CD4+ T cell responses were reportedly seen after vaccination.

On this clone: The target antigen is unknown.

The V and J genes are TRBV29-1 and TRBJ2-1; no reliable D call. This specimen consisted of peripheral blood, obtained after recovery from COVID-19. This sequence originates from a human donor who had recovered from COVID-19. The CDR3 DNA reads as TGCAGCGTTGGTGAATTGGTAACCCGGGCCAAGGGCAATGAGCAGTTCTTC. This encodes CSVGELVTRAKGNEQFF.